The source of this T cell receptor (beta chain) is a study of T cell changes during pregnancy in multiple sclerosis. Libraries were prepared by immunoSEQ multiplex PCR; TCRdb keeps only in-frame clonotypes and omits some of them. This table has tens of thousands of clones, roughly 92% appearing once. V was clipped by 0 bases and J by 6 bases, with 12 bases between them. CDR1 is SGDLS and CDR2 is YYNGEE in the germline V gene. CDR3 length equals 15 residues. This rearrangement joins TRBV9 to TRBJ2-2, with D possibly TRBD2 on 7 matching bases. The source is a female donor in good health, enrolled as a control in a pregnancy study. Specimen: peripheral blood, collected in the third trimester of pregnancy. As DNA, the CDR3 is TGTGCCAGCAGCGTAGCGGCGGGGGCGGCCGGGGAGCTGTTTTTT. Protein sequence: CASSVAAGAAGELFF.